Below are 4 T cell receptor beta chains sequenced from a single sample in a study of T cell responses to AZD1222 COVID-19 vaccine (dated by TCRdb to about 2021). Preparation of the library involved the immunoSEQ multiplex PCR assay. What TCRdb holds here is the immuneACCESS table cut down to in-frame rearrangements. Part of the clones is not present; checked against another copy, under half of the missing clones reflect an unresolved V gene, and the others are unexplained. Present in this sample are about 110,000 clones, around nine tenths of which were seen just once. 3% to 3.5% of the sample is in the top ten clones. In light of the paper, this sample's time point label describes: baseline before first vaccination. Explained via the paper, the treatment or condition label denotes: meningococcal conjugate vaccine given as trial control. Specimen: peripheral blood, collected on day 0 of MenACWY control vaccination. Source of these receptors: an adult in good health.

In its sample, this clone was seen a few times. In nucleotides, the CDR3 is TGTGCCTGGAGTGTATTAGGCCGGCCGGAAGAAAAACTGTTTTTT. This translates into CAWSVLGRPEEKLFF. This chain links TRBV30 with TRBJ1-4; D call uncertain. CDR3 length: 15 residues. V was clipped by 0 bases and J by 8 bases, with 16 bases between them. CDR1 and CDR2 (germline): GTSNPN, SVGIG (reference sequence).

CDR3 in amino acids: CASSLTSGGSYEQYF. In DNA form, the CDR3 reads TGTGCCAGCAGTTTGACTAGCGGGGGCTCCTACGAGCAGTACTTC. The J gene is TRBJ2-7, the V gene TRBV27; the match to TRBD2 covers 12 bases. The trim removed 3 bases at V and 0 bases at J, leaving 0 bases unmatched. The CDR3 contains 15 residues. CDR1 is MNHEY and CDR2 is SMNVEV in the germline V gene (reference sequence).

The rearrangement uses TRBV10-1 and TRBJ1-6; D unresolved. The CDR3 has 13 amino acids. Germline V gene data show CDR1 as WNHNN and CDR2 as SYGVQD (reference sequence). Trimming removed 5 bases at V and 3 bases at J, with 5 bases between. The CDR3 DNA sequence: TGCGCCAGCAGTTCCAGCTATAATTCACCCCTCCACTTT. This gives the protein CASSSSYNSPLHF.

Comment on this clone: In the same sample, other DNA sequences code for this CDR3. The V and J genes are TRBV7-3 and TRBJ2-7; maybe TRBD1 (5 bases). Per the germline V gene, CDR1 is SGHTA and CDR2 is FQGTGA. V shed 2 bases and J shed 4 bases, with 9 bases lying between them. The length of the CDR3 is 13 residues. The CDR3 sequence is CASSLGAGYEQYF. DNA of the CDR3: TGTGCCAGCAGCTTAGGGGCCGGGTACGAGCAGTACTTC.